The 15 T cell receptor beta chains below come from one sample, sequenced in a study of blood T cell repertoires in COVID-19. Profiled with immunoSEQ multiplex PCR; TCRdb holds only in-frame clones, not every one. This table has 160,000 or so clones, 80% to 90% appearing once. The sequenced sample was peripheral blood. All receptors derive from a woman of 80 years or more with acute or convalescent COVID-19.

The sample holds one count of this clone. The DNA of the CDR3 is TGTGCCAGCAGTTACGCCCGGATAAGGGGGAAAGAGACCCAGTACTTC. Encoded protein: CASSYARIRGKETQYF. The chain recombines TRBV6-6 with TRBJ2-5; tentatively, D is TRBD1 (6 bases). CDR3 length: 16 amino acids. Trimming cost V 2 bases and J 3 bases, with 16 bases left between them. Germline V gives CDR1 MNHNY, CDR2 SVGAGI (reference sequence).

The chain uses TRBV14 and TRBJ1-3; 8 positions match TRBD1. The V and J ends lost 5 bases and 2 bases, in that order; junction bases with no gene match: 5. The CDR3 covers 15 residues. Germline V CDR1 and CDR2: SGHDN, FVKESK. The CDR3 coding sequence is TGTGCCAGCAGCTTCGACAGGGGAACTGGAAACACCATATATTTT. Its translation is CASSFDRGTGNTIYF.

V usage is TRBV10-3 and J usage is TRBJ2-7, with 10 bases fitting TRBD1. V lost 7 bases to trimming and J lost 5 bases; unmatched junction nucleotides: 5. This CDR3 is built from 13 residues. Germline V gene lookup returns CDR1 ENHRY and CDR2 SYGVKD. CDR3 nucleotide sequence: TGTGCCATCATGGGACAGGGGTCGGACGAGCAGTACTTC. Encoded protein: CAIMGQGSDEQYF.

This clone was seen a single time. The chain is built from TRBV5-1 and TRBJ1-2, with D possibly being TRBD1 (5 bases). The ends were cut back, 4 bases at V and 8 bases at J, with 12 bases in the middle. The CDR3 has 12 amino acids. Germline loops: CDR1 SGHRS, CDR2 YFSETQ. CDR3 in amino acids: CASSPQGGGYTF. In DNA form, the CDR3 reads TGCGCCAGCAGCCCCCAGGGAGGGGGCTACACCTTC.

The V and J genes are TRBV7-9 and TRBJ2-5, with TRBD2 identical over 8 bases. The trim removed 5 bases at V and 2 bases at J, leaving 13 bases unmatched. The germline V gene encodes CDR1 SEHNR and CDR2 FQNEAQ (reference sequence). This CDR3 is 17 amino acids long. CDR3 sequence (DNA): TGTGCCAGCAGCCCCCGGGGTAGCGGGGCCGATCAAGAGACCCAGTACTTC. Its translation: CASSPRGSGADQETQYF.

This clone appeared once. The rearrangement joins TRBV30 to TRBJ2-7, with TRBD2 matching 7 bases. Germline V gene sequence: CDR1 GTSNPN, CDR2 SVGIG (reference sequence). V lost 2 bases, J lost 2 bases, and 3 bases stayed unmatched. The CDR3 is 13 amino acids. The CDR3 spells CAWSPGLPYEQYF. The CDR3 nucleotides are TGTGCCTGGAGTCCGGGACTACCCTACGAGCAGTACTTC.

The chain joins TRBV6-1 to TRBJ1-1, with D uncertain. The CDR3 covers 13 residues. V was clipped by 2 bases and J by 7 bases, with 11 bases between them. Germline-derived CDR1 and CDR2 are MNHNS and SASEGT. In DNA form, the CDR3 reads TGTGCCAGCAGTGAAAATGAGGCCAGTGAAGCTTTCTTT. This codes for CASSENEASEAFF.

The rearrangement links TRBV4-3 to TRBJ1-4; 8 nucleotides agree with TRBD1. CDR3 length: 16 residues. The germline gives CDR1 LGHNA, CDR2 YSLEER. The ends lost 1 base at V and 5 bases at J; junction bases unmatched: 6. CDR3 coding DNA: TGCGCCAGCAGCCAAGGAGGGACAGGCTACAATGAAAAACTGTTTTTT. This translates into CASSQGGTGYNEKLFF.

The J gene is TRBJ2-1, the V gene TRBV20-1; D is possibly TRBD1 (5 bases). The CDR3 loop spans 15 amino acids. V dropped 3 bases and J dropped 2 bases, with 14 bases sitting between them. Germline V CDR1 and CDR2: DFQATT, SNEGSKA (reference sequence). The CDR3 region has the DNA TGCAGTGCTAGTAGTGGGGCCGCTCCCTACAATGAGCAGTTCTTC. Residues: CSASSGAAPYNEQFF.

J is TRBJ1-1 and V is TRBV18, with D unclear. CDR3 length: 15 amino acids. Germline CDR1 is KGHSH and CDR2 is LQKENI. Deletions cut 1 base from V and 1 base from J, with 10 bases between. The chain's CDR3 is CASSPLPGPNTEAFF. The CDR3 nucleotides read TGTGCCAGCTCACCACTCCCTGGGCCGAACACTGAAGCTTTCTTT. Combining the CDR3 with reference TRBV18 and TRBJ1-1 gives the whole variable domain NAGVMQNPRHLVRRRGQEARLRCSPMKGHSHVYWYRQLPEEGLKFMVYLQKENIIDESGMPKERFSAEFPKEGPSILRIQQVVRGDSAAYFCASSPLPGPNTEAFFGQGTRLTVV.

The V and J genes are TRBV5-4 and TRBJ2-3; TRBD1 might be the D (6 bases). The CDR3 covers 14 residues. The V gene lost 4 bases and the J gene lost 7 bases, with 16 bases spanning the gap. The germline CDR1 and CDR2 sequences are SGHNT and YYREEE (reference sequence). CDR3 loop: CASSHGEQGNTQYF. The CDR3 nucleotides are TGTGCCAGCAGCCATGGCGAACAGGGTAATACGCAGTATTTT.

This chain links TRBV6-5 with TRBJ1-1; perhaps TRBD1 as D (5 bases). The V end was cut by 11 bases, the J end by 4 bases, with 20 bases between. In germline, CDR1 is MNHEY, CDR2 SVGAGI. The CDR3 length is 14 residues. Here the CDR3 DNA reads TGTGCCGCTCATAAGGACGGGGGAGTCACTGAAGCTTTCTTT. Translated, it gives CAAHKDGGVTEAFF.

The V and J genes are TRBV9 and TRBJ2-3; 7 bases agree with TRBD2. The V gene end was trimmed by 4 bases and the J gene end by 5 bases; junction bases not matched to a gene: 4. Germline V gives CDR1 SGDLS, CDR2 YYNGEE. The CDR3 sequence is 13 residues long. CDR3 residues: CASSRGGLDTQYF. The CDR3, as DNA: TGTGCCAGCAGCCGCGGGGGATTAGATACGCAGTATTTT. Looking up the rest from reference TRBV9 and TRBJ2-3 gives the full variable domain: DSGVTQTPKHLITATGQRVTLRCSPRSGDLSVYWYQQSLDQGLQFLIQYYNGEERAKGNILERFSAQQFPDLHSELNLSSLELGDSALYFCASSRGGLDTQYFGPGTRLTVL.

The rearrangement joins TRBV18 to TRBJ1-5; a weak D match, TRBD1 (6 bases). Looked up from germline, CDR1 is KGHSH and CDR2 is LQKENI. The CDR3 consists of 16 residues. Between the trimmed V and J ends, which lost 2 bases and 0 bases, there was a span of 11 bases. Here the CDR3 DNA reads TGTGCCAGCTCACCAGGGACAACGTATAGCAATCAGCCCCAGCATTTT. Its translation: CASSPGTTYSNQPQHF.

The rearrangement joins TRBV3-1 (or the pseudogene TRBV3-2) to TRBJ1-1; D uncertain. The germline V and J ends were trimmed by 1 base and 10 bases, with 10 bases remaining between them. The CDR3 extends over 12 amino acids. Germline CDR1 LGHDT, CDR2 YNNKEL (reference sequence). Here the CDR3 reads CASSQGGFGAFF. CDR3 DNA sequence: TGTGCCAGCAGCCAAGGCGGGTTCGGAGCTTTCTTT.